The 32 T cell receptor beta chains in this list originate from one sample, sequenced in a study of cytomegalovirus exposure and HLA in healthy donors. The study ran its PCR with 60 Vbeta and 13 Jbeta primers. Some clones are missing from TCRdb's copy, which holds only in-frame ones; the method was immunoSEQ multiplex PCR. Among about 200,000 clones listed, around 73% were seen once. Sequenced sample: PBMCs. The origin of the receptors is a male donor in good health and CMV-seronegative.

The rearrangement joins TRBV10-3 to TRBJ2-1; 16 bases fit TRBD2. V trimming: 5 bases; J trimming: 5 bases; junction bases outside the gene matches: 12. Germline V gene lookup returns CDR1 ENHRY and CDR2 SYGVKD. The CDR3 contains 19 residues. CDR3 nucleotides: TGTGCCATCAGTCTTACCGGGACTAGCGGGAGGGGATCGAACAATGAGCAGTTCTTC. Protein sequence: CAISLTGTSGRGSNNEQFF.

V is TRBV6-5 and J is TRBJ2-7; D is ambiguous. Trimming took off 4 bases at V and 0 bases at J, with 13 bases between the two ends. CDR3 size: 15 residues. Germline CDR1 is MNHEY and CDR2 is SVGAGI. CDR3 protein: CASSSPFRGSYEQYF. In nucleotides, the CDR3 is TGTGCCAGCAGTTCACCCTTCCGCGGCTCCTACGAGCAGTACTTC.

This clone has a handful of counts. The rearrangement links TRBV28 to TRBJ1-5; TRBD1 matches at 8 bases. Trimming removed 6 bases from V and 9 bases from J; junction bases left unmatched: 4. Per germline, CDR1 MDHEN and CDR2 SYDVKM. This CDR3 has 12 residues. The CDR3 coding sequence is TGTGCCAGCAGGGGGGACAGGCGGCCCCAGCATTTT. It yields the protein CASRGDRRPQHF.

The V call is TRBV27, the J call TRBJ1-1, with D unresolved. V was trimmed by 5 bases and J by 1 base, leaving 17 bases between them. This CDR3 is 16 amino acids long. Looked up from germline, CDR1 is MNHEY and CDR2 is SMNVEV (reference sequence). The CDR3 DNA reads as TGTGCCAGCAGTCCACCTACTTTCGACAAGAACACTGAAGCTTTCTTT. This codes for CASSPPTFDKNTEAFF.

The V call is TRBV21-1, the J call TRBJ2-7; the listed D gene, TRBD2, was not tested against the DNA. TRBV21-1 is designated a pseudogene. The CDR3 consists of 20 residues. The CDR3 reads CASSTSRGGGRLAGVREQYF. The CDR3 DNA sequence: TGTGCCAGCAGCACAAGCCGCGGCGGGGGGAGACTAGCGGGAGTCCGCGAGCAGTACTTC.

This chain connects TRBV2 to TRBJ1-5; TRBD1 is a possible D gene (6 bases). CDR3 length: 13 amino acids. V shed 8 bases and J shed 7 bases, with 15 bases lying between them. The V gene's germline CDR1 is SNHLY and CDR2 FYNNEI. CDR3 loop: CASRRGGWQPQHF. The CDR3 DNA follows: TGTGCCAGCCGGAGGGGGGGTTGGCAGCCCCAGCATTTT.

The V and J genes are TRBV11-2 and TRBJ2-5; D is uncertain. Germline CDR1 and CDR2: SGHAT and FQNNGV. This CDR3 contains 15 residues. Trimming took off 4 bases at V and 5 bases at J, with 17 bases between the two ends. The CDR3 DNA follows: TGTGCCAGCAGCTCACGACGTGGTTTGGAGGAGACCCAGTACTTC. This sequence encodes CASSSRRGLEETQYF.

The DNA of the CDR3 is TGTGCCAGCAGCCGGGGCGGTTCACTCTCCTACGAGCAGTACTTC. Amino acids: CASSRGGSLSYEQYF. The V call is TRBV14, the J call TRBJ2-7; a possible D gene is TRBD1 (5 bases). The germline gives CDR1 SGHDN, CDR2 FVKESK. Trimming cost V 4 bases and J 0 bases, with 13 bases left between them. The CDR3 length is 15 residues.

This clone appeared a few times. The chain links TRBV4-1 to TRBJ1-5; tentative D call: TRBD1 (6 bases). Germline V gene sequence: CDR1 MGHRA, CDR2 YSYEKL. This CDR3 contains 15 residues. Trimming cost V 4 bases and J 2 bases, with 12 bases left between them. Written as DNA, the CDR3 is TGCGCCAGCAGCCTCACAGGGAATGGCAATCAGCCCCAGCATTTT. Amino acids: CASSLTGNGNQPQHF.

This rearrangement joins TRBV5-1 to TRBJ2-1, with 7 bases lining up with TRBD2. Germline CDR1 and CDR2: SGHRS and YFSETQ. The CDR3 totals 15 residues. J lost 0 bases, V lost 4 bases, and 4 bases had no gene match. CDR3 loop: CASSVSSGSYNEQFF. For the CDR3, the DNA is TGCGCCAGCAGCGTTTCTAGCGGCTCCTACAATGAGCAGTTCTTC.

This clone was seen a few times. This sequence joins TRBV7-2 and TRBJ2-1, with 7 bases identical to TRBD2. This CDR3 is 14 amino acids long. With 3 bases clipped from V and 6 bases from J, the junction kept 5 bases outside the gene matches. In germline, CDR1 is SGHTA, CDR2 FQGNSA. In DNA form, the CDR3 reads TGTGCCAGCAGCTTGGCTAGCGGCTTCAATGAGCAGTTCTTC. It encodes CASSLASGFNEQFF.

The V and J genes are TRBV28 and TRBJ2-5, with 9 bases that match TRBD2. This CDR3 contains 15 residues. Trimming cost V 5 bases and J 0 bases; bases outside gene matches: 4. The germline V gene has CDR1 MDHEN and CDR2 SYDVKM. CDR3 sequence reads: CASSASGANQETQYF. The CDR3 bases are TGTGCCAGCAGTGCTAGCGGGGCTAACCAAGAGACCCAGTACTTC.

The chain uses TRBV20-1 and TRBJ1-1; TRBD1 is a possible D gene (6 bases). This CDR3 contains 11 residues. Germline assignment: CDR1 DFQATT and CDR2 SNEGSKA (reference sequence). The CDR3 is CRGDKNTEAFF. CDR3 in DNA: TGCAGAGGGGACAAGAACACTGAAGCTTTCTTT.

The chain combines TRBV7-3 with TRBJ2-5, with 7 bases lining up with TRBD1. Germline trimming cut 4 bases from V and 5 bases from J; bases unmatched to any gene: 10. In germline, CDR1 is SGHTA, CDR2 FQGTGA. The CDR3 consists of 15 residues. CDR3 in amino acids: CASSSEQGNGETQYF. CDR3 DNA sequence: TGTGCCAGCAGCTCGGAACAGGGGAACGGGGAGACCCAGTACTTC.

The CDR3 sequence is CASTQGAPGGYTF. The CDR3 DNA reads TGTGCCAGCACCCAGGGCGCTCCTGGAGGCTACACCTTC. J is TRBJ1-2 and V is TRBV6-1; a possible D gene is TRBD1 (5 bases). CDR3 length equals 13 residues. Looked up from germline, CDR1 is MNHNS and CDR2 is SASEGT. Trimming removed 7 bases from V and 8 bases from J, with 17 bases in between.

This chain joins TRBV27 and TRBJ2-5, with TRBD1 matching 7 bases. The DNA end favors TRBJ2-7, so the J call may be wrong. This CDR3 is 14 amino acids long. Germline V lookup: CDR1 MNHEY, CDR2 SMNVEV (reference sequence). The CDR3 region has the DNA TGTGCCAGCAGTCTACTGACAGGGTCCCGCGAGCAGTACTTC. Its protein product is CASSLLTGSREQYF.

The chain couples TRBV7-9 to TRBJ1-1, with 7 bases aligning to TRBD1. The CDR3 runs to 13 residues. The germline V gene has CDR1 SEHNR and CDR2 FQNEAQ (reference sequence). The J segment lost 11 bases and the V segment lost 6 bases, leaving 12 bases of the junction unmatched. The CDR3 region is CASSSMSGTVAFF. In DNA form, the CDR3 reads TGTGCCAGCAGTTCCATGTCCGGGACAGTCGCTTTCTTT. Complete variable domain (other parts from reference TRBV7-9 and TRBJ1-1): DTGVSQNPRHKITKRGQNVTFRCDPISEHNRLYWYRQTLGQGPEFLTYFQNEAQLEKSRLLSDRFSAERPKGSFSTLEIQRTEQGDSAMYLCASSSMSGTVAFFGQGTRLTVV.

The V call is TRBV4-2, the J call TRBJ2-7; D not resolved. The length of the CDR3 is 11 residues. V lost 5 bases to trimming and J lost 6 bases, with 8 bases between them. Germline assignment: CDR1 LGHNA and CDR2 YNFKEQ. Here the CDR3 reads CASSSPGEQYF. DNA for the CDR3: TGTGCCAGCAGCTCCCCGGGCGAGCAGTACTTC.

The genes are TRBV6-5 and TRBJ1-1; TRBD1 matches 9 bases. Per the germline V gene, CDR1 is MNHEY and CDR2 is SVGAGI. With 0 bases clipped from V and 3 bases from J, the junction kept 2 bases outside the gene matches. The CDR3 consists of 15 residues. The CDR3 protein is CASSYSHRGHTEAFF. In DNA form, the CDR3 reads TGTGCCAGCAGTTACTCCCACAGGGGGCACACTGAAGCTTTCTTT.

The chain has TRBV5-6 and TRBJ2-1; 8 bases align to TRBD1. Per the germline V gene, CDR1 is SGHDT and CDR2 is YYEEEE. CDR3 length: 11 amino acids. V trimming: 0 bases; J trimming: 14 bases; junction bases outside the gene matches: 1. The CDR3 DNA reads TGTGCCAGCAGCTTGGACAGGGGGGAGTTCTTC. This translates into CASSLDRGEFF.

CDR3 amino acids: CASPSTGTGTNYGYTF. For the CDR3, the DNA is TGTGCCAGTCCCTCGACCGGGACAGGGACTAACTATGGCTACACCTTC. V and J are TRBV2 and TRBJ1-2, with TRBD1 identical over 9 bases. The CDR3 loop spans 16 amino acids. J lost 0 bases, V lost 9 bases, and 11 bases had no gene match. CDR1 is SNHLY, CDR2 FYNNEI, per germline.

This clone has only one observation. The CDR3 DNA reads as TGTGCCATCAGTGCGGGGACTAGCGTACAAGAGACCCAGTACTTC. As protein: CAISAGTSVQETQYF. This chain connects TRBV10-3 to TRBJ2-5, with TRBD2 identical over 10 bases. Per germline, CDR1 ENHRY and CDR2 SYGVKD. V shed 4 bases and J 2 bases; nucleotides not matched to a gene: 4. The CDR3 consists of 15 residues.

The rearrangement links TRBV5-6 to TRBJ2-7; TRBD1 matches 9 bases. CDR3 length: 15 amino acids. Germline CDR1 is SGHDT and CDR2 is YYEEEE. V lost 4 bases and J lost 6; bases outside the gene matches: 11. The CDR3 bases are TGTGCCAGCAGCGGGACCGGGACAGGGCGAGGCGAGCAGTACTTC. It yields the protein CASSGTGTGRGEQYF. Looking up the rest from reference TRBV5-6 and TRBJ2-7 gives the full variable domain: DAGVTQSPTHLIKTRGQQVTLRCSPKSGHDTVSWYQQALGQGPQFIFQYYEEEERQRGNFPDRFSGHQFPNYSSELNVNALLLGDSALYLCASSGTGTGRGEQYFGPGTRLTVT.

The chain is built from TRBV6-5 and TRBJ2-7; D possibly corresponds to TRBD1 (5 bases). Between the trimmed V and J ends, which lost 6 bases and 1 base, there was a span of 16 bases. The CDR3 covers 15 residues. Germline V gene lookup returns CDR1 MNHEY and CDR2 SVGAGI. CDR3 sequence: CASRYNPQGSYEQYF. The DNA for the CDR3 is TGTGCCAGCAGGTATAATCCCCAGGGTTCCTACGAGCAGTACTTC.

This rearrangement joins TRBV19 to TRBJ2-2; TRBD2 agrees at 11 bases. After removal of 6 bases from V and 6 bases from J, the junction contained 12 bases not matched to a gene. This CDR3 contains 17 residues. CDR1 is LNHDA, CDR2 SQIVND, per germline (reference sequence). The CDR3 DNA reads TGTGCCAGTAGACGATGGGGTAGCGGGAGGGAAGCCGGGGAGCTGTTTTTT. This encodes CASRRWGSGREAGELFF.

To note about this clone: Different DNA sequences within this sample yield the same CDR3. The V gene is TRBV18, the J gene TRBJ1-2; a possible D gene is TRBD1 (6 bases). CDR1 is KGHSH, CDR2 LQKENI, per germline. The germline V and J ends were trimmed by 3 bases and 2 bases, with 7 bases remaining between them. The CDR3 is 13 residues long. The CDR3 spells CASSPGQNYGYTF. DNA for the CDR3: TGTGCCAGCTCACCCGGACAGAACTATGGCTACACCTTC.

The CDR3 region is CASSSGLAGETTEQFF. The DNA for the CDR3 is TGTGCCAGCAGTTCCGGACTAGCGGGAGAAACTACTGAGCAGTTCTTC. The chain recombines TRBV28 with TRBJ2-1; TRBD2 agrees at 13 bases. The CDR3 has 16 amino acids. The germline V gene encodes CDR1 MDHEN and CDR2 SYDVKM. V was pared by 4 bases and J by 9 bases, with 9 bases of the junction left unmatched.

The V gene is TRBV6-1, the J gene TRBJ1-1, with no clear D. The CDR3 consists of 14 residues. Trimming cost V 3 bases and J 1 base, with 9 bases left between them. Germline-derived CDR1 and CDR2 are MNHNS and SASEGT. The CDR3 nucleotides are TGTGCCAGCAGTGACGCGTTCGAGAACACTGAAGCTTTCTTT. This gives the protein CASSDAFENTEAFF.

The rearrangement links TRBV2 to TRBJ2-4, with 10 bases that match TRBD2. V was pared by 1 base and J by 0 bases, with 3 bases of the junction left unmatched. Germline values: CDR1 SNHLY, CDR2 FYNNEI. The CDR3 covers 17 residues. CDR3 amino acids: CASSEVGLAVAKNIQYF. The CDR3 DNA follows: TGTGCCAGCAGTGAAGTCGGACTAGCGGTAGCCAAAAACATTCAGTACTTC. Supplemented by reference TRBV2 and TRBJ2-4, the full variable domain reads EPEVTQTPSHQVTQMGQEVILRCVPISNHLYFYWYRQILGQKVEFLVSFYNNEISEKSEIFDDQFSVERPDGSNFTLKIRSTKLEDSAMYFCASSEVGLAVAKNIQYFGAGTRLSVL.

The rearrangement links TRBV30 to TRBJ2-1, with D possibly matching TRBD2 (5 bases). The CDR3 runs 13 residues. The V end lost 4 bases, the J end lost 3 bases, and 10 bases lay between the germline ends. Germline CDR1 GTSNPN, CDR2 SVGIG (reference sequence). CDR3 sequence reads: CAWTPGIYNEQFF. The CDR3 DNA reads as TGTGCCTGGACTCCCGGGATCTACAATGAGCAGTTCTTC.

The chain has TRBV29-1 and TRBJ2-7, with 9 bases that match TRBD2. Unmatched junction bases numbered 6, after V lost 0 bases and J lost 3 bases. The germline CDR1 and CDR2 sequences are SQVTM and ANQGSEA. There are 15 residues in the CDR3. CDR3 in DNA: TGCAGCGTTGAAGAAGGGCTAGCGGGGTACTACGAGCAGTACTTC. Amino acid sequence: CSVEEGLAGYYEQYF.

There are a few counts of this clone. This sequence joins TRBV5-1 and TRBJ2-7; 11 positions agree with TRBD2. The length of the CDR3 is 15 residues. V trimming: 1 base; J trimming: 2 bases; junction bases outside the gene matches: 2. Germline values: CDR1 SGHRS, CDR2 YFSETQ. CDR3 in DNA: TGCGCCAGCAGCTTGACTAGCGGGAGCACCTACGAGCAGTACTTC. Translating it yields CASSLTSGSTYEQYF.